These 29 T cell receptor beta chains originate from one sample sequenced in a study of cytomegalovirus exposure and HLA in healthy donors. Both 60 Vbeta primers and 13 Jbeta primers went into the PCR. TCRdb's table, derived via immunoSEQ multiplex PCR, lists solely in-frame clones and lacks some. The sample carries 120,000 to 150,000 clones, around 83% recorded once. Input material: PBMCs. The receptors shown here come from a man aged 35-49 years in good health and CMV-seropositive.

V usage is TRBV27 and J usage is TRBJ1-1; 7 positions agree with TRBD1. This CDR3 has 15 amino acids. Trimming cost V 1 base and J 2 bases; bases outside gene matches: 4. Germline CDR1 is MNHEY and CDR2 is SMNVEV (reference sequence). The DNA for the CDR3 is TGTGCCAGCAGTTTATATACAGGGGTAAACACTGAAGCTTTCTTT. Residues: CASSLYTGVNTEAFF.

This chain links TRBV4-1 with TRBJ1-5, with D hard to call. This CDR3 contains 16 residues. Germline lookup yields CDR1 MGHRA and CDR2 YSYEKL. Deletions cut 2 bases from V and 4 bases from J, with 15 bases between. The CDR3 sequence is CASSQTVTLTNQPQHF. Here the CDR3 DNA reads TGCGCCAGCAGCCAAACAGTGACATTAACGAATCAGCCCCAGCATTTT.

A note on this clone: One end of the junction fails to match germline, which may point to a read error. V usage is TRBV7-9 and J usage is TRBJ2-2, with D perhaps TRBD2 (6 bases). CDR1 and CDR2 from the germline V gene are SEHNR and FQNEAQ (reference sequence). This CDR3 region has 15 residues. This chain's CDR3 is CSSSLGSAGSGELFF. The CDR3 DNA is TGTTCCAGCAGCTTAGGGTCGGCGGGGAGCGGGGAGCTGTTTTTT.

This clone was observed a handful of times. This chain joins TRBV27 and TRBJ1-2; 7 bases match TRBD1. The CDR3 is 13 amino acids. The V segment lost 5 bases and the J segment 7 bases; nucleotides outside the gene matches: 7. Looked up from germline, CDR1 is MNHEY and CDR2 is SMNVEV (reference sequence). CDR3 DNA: TGTGCCAGCAGTCCCCCAGGGGGGAGTGGCTACACCTTC. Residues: CASSPPGGSGYTF.

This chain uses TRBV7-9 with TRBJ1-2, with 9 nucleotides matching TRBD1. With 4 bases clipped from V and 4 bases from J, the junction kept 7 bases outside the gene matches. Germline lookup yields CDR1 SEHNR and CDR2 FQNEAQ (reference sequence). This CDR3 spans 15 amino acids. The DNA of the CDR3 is TGTGCCAGCAGCTCTACAGGGGGCAAGGGCTATGGCTACACCTTC. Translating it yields CASSSTGGKGYGYTF.

The DNA of the CDR3 is TGTGCCAGTAGTATAAAACAGGGGGCTAATGAAAAACTGTTTTTT. Encoded protein: CASSIKQGANEKLFF. The V and J genes are TRBV19 and TRBJ1-4; 8 bases are a match to TRBD1. Germline-derived CDR1 and CDR2 are LNHDA and SQIVND (reference sequence). V dropped 2 bases and J dropped 3; count of bases not matched to a gene: 2. The CDR3 extends over 15 amino acids.

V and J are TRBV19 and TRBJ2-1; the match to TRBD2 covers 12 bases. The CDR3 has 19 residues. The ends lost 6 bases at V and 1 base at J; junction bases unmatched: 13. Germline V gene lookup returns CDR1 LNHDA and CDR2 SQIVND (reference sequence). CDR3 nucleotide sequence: TGTGCCAGTAGCTTCCTAGGACTAGCGGGGAGGGGGTCCTACAATGAGCAGTTCTTC. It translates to CASSFLGLAGRGSYNEQFF.

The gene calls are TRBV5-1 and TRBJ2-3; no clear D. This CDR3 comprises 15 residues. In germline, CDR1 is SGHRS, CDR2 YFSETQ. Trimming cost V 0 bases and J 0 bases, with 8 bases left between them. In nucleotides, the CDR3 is TGCGCCAGCAGCTTGGATCCAGTTAGCACAGATACGCAGTATTTT. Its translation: CASSLDPVSTDTQYF. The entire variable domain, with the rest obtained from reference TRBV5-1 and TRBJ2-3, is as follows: KAGVTQTPRYLIKTRGQQVTLSCSPISGHRSVSWYQQTPGQGLQFLFEYFSETQRNKGNFPGRFSGRQFSNSRSEMNVSTLELGDSALYLCASSLDPVSTDTQYFGPGTRLTVL.

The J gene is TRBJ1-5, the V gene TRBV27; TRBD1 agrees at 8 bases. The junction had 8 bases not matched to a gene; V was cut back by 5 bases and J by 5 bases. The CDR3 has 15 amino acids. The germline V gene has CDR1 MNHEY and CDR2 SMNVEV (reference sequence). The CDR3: CASSEDRERDQPQHF. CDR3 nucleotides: TGTGCCAGCAGTGAGGACAGGGAGCGGGATCAGCCCCAGCATTTT.

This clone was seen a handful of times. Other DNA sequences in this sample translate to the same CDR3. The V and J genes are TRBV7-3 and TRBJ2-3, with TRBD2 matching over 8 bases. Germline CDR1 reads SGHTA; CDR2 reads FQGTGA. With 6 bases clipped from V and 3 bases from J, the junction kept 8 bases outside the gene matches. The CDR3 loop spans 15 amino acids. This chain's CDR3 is CASSPGGGPTDTQYF. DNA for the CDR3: TGTGCCAGCAGTCCCGGGGGGGGCCCGACAGATACGCAGTATTTT.

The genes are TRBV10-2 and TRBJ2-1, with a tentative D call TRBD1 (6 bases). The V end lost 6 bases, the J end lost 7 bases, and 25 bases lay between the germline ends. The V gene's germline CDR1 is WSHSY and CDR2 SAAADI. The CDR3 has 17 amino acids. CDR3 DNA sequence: TGCGCCAGCAGGAAACAAGCGGACAGCCTTAGGGGAAATGAGCAGTTCTTC. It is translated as CASRKQADSLRGNEQFF.

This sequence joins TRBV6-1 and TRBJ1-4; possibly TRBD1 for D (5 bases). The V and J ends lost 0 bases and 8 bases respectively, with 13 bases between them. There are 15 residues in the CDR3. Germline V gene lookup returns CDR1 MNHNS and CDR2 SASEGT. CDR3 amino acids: CASSEARGKGEKLFF. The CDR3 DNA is TGTGCCAGCAGTGAAGCGCGGGGAAAGGGGGAAAAACTGTTTTTT.

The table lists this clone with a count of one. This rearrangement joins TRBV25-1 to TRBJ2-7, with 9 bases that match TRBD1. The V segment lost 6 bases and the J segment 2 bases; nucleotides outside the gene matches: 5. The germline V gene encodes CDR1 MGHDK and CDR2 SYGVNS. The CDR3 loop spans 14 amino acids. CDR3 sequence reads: CASSEDRGTYEQYF. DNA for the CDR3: TGTGCCAGCAGCGAGGACAGGGGAACCTACGAGCAGTACTTC.

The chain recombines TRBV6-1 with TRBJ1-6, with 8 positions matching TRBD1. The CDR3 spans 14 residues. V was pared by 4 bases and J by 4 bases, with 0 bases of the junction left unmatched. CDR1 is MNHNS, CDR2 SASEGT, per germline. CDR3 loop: CASSGTGYNSPLHF. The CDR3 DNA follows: TGTGCCAGCAGTGGGACAGGGTATAATTCACCCCTCCACTTT.

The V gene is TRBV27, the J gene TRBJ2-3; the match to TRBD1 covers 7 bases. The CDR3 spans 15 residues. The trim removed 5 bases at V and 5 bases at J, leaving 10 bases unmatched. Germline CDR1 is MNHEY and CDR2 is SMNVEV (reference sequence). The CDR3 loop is CASSLYRDRLDTQYF. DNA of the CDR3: TGTGCCAGCAGTCTCTACAGGGACAGACTAGATACGCAGTATTTT.

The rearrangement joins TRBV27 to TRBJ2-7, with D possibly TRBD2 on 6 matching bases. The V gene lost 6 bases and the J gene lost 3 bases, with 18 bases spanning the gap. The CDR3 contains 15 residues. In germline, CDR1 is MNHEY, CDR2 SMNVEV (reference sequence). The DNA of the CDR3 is TGTGCCAGCAGGACTAGTTTTGTGGGATTCTACGAGCAGTACTTC. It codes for CASRTSFVGFYEQYF.

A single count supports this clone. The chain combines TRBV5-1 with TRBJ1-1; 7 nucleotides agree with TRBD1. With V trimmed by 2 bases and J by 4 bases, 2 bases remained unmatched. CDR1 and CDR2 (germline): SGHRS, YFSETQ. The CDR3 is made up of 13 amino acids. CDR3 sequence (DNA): TGCGCCAGCAGCTTCGCAGGGGGCACTGAAGCTTTCTTT. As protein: CASSFAGGTEAFF.

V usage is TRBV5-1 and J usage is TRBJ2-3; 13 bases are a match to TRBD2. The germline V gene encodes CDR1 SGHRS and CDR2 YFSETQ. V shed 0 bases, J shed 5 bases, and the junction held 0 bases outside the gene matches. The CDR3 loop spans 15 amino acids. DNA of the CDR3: TGCGCCAGCAGCTTGGGACTAGCGGGGGGAGATACGCAGTATTTT. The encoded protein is CASSLGLAGGDTQYF.

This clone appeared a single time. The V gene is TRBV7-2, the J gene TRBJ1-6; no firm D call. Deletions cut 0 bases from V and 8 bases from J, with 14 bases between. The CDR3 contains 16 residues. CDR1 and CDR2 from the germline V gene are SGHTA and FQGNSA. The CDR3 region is CASSLAPGRGDSPLHF. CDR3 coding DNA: TGTGCCAGCAGCTTAGCGCCCGGCCGGGGAGATTCACCCCTCCACTTT.

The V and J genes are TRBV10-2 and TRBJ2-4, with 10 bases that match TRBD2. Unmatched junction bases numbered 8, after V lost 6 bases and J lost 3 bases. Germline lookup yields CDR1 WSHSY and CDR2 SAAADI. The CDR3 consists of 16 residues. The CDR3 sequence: CASREAGGLGKNIQYF. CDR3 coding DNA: TGCGCCAGCAGGGAAGCGGGGGGGCTCGGCAAAAACATTCAGTACTTC.

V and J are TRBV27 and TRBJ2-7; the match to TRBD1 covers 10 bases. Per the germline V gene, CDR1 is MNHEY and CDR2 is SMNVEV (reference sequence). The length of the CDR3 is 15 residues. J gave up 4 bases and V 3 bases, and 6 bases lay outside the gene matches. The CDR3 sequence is CASSLPGQGFYEQYF. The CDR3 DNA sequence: TGTGCCAGCAGTTTGCCGGGACAGGGGTTTTACGAGCAGTACTTC.

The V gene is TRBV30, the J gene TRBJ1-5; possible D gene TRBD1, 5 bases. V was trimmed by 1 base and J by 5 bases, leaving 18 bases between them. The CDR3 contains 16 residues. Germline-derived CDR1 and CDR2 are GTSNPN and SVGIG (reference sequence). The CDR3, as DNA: TGTGCCTGGAGTGCAGGAAGGGAAAGGGGCGATCAGCCCCAGCATTTT. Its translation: CAWSAGRERGDQPQHF.

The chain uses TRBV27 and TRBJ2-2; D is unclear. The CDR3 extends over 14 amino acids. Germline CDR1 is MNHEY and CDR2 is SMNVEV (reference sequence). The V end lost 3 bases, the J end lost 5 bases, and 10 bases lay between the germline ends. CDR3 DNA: TGTGCCAGCAGTTTTAGCCAGTGGACCGGGGAGCTGTTTTTT. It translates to CASSFSQWTGELFF.

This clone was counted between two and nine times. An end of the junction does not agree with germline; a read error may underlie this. CDR3 DNA: TGCGCCAGCAGCCAAGATTTAGCGCCAGGGGATCACCACGAGCCGTACTTC. Encoded protein: CASSQDLAPGDHHEPYF. The chain links TRBV4-3 to TRBJ2-7, with a tentative D call TRBD1 (6 bases). CDR1 and CDR2 from the germline V gene are LGHNA and YSLEER. The CDR3 length is 17 residues.

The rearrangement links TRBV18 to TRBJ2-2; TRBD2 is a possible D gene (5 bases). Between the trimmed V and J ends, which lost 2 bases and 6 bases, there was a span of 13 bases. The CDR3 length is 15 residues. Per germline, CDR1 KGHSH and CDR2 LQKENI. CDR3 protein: CASSPSEEGSGELFF. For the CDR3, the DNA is TGTGCCAGCTCACCATCGGAGGAAGGGTCCGGGGAGCTGTTTTTT.

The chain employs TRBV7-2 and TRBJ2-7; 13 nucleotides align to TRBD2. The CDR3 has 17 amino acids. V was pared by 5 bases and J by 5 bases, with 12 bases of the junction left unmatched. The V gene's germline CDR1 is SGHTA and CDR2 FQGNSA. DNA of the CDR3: TGTGCCAGCAGCCTAGGACTAGCGGGGGCCCTGGGTGACGAGCAGTACTTC. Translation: CASSLGLAGALGDEQYF.

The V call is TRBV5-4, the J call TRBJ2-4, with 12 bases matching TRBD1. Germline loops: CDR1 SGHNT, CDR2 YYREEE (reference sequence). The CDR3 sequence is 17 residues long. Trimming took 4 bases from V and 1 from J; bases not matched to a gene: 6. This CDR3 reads CASSLGTGGEAKNIQYF. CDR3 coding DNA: TGTGCCAGCAGCCTCGGGACAGGGGGCGAGGCCAAAAACATTCAGTACTTC.

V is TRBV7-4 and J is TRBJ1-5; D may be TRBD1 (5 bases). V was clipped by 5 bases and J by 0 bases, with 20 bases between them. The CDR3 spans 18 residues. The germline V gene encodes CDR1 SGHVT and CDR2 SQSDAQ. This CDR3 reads CASSLLGVEHYSNQPQHF. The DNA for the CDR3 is TGTGCCAGCAGCCTTTTAGGGGTCGAACACTATAGCAATCAGCCCCAGCATTTT.

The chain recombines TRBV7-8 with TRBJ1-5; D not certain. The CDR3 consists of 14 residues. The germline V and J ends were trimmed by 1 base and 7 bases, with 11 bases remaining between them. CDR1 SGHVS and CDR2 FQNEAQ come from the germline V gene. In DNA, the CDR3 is TGTGCCAGCAGCTTAGGTTACGGAGACCAGCCCCAGCATTTT. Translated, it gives CASSLGYGDQPQHF.